The 23 T cell receptor beta chains reported below all come from one sample, sequenced in a study of identical twins. TCRdb reanalysed the 5' RACE reads using MiXCR and keeps one entry per CDR3 protein. Counted here are 220,000 or so distinct CDR3 sequences, about 7% occurring once; the ten biggest clones make up more than 3%. This sample also belongs to another study, concerning yellow fever vaccine responses in identical twins.

The sequencing sample was made of memory (CD45RO+) T cells sorted from blood. These receptors all come from a woman aged 18-29 years in good health.

This chain uses TRBV6-1 with TRBJ1-1; 9 positions match TRBD1. CDR1 MNHNS and CDR2 SASEGT come from the germline V gene. With V trimmed by 5 bases and J by 7 bases, 8 bases remained unmatched. The CDR3 runs 14 residues. The CDR3 nucleotides are TGTGCCAGCAGTCGGACAGGGGACGGGGGTGAAGCTTTCTTT. It encodes CASSRTGDGGEAFF.

This clonotype was seen a handful of times. The V gene is TRBV20-1, the J gene TRBJ2-7; TRBD2 matches at 12 bases. Germline values: CDR1 DFQATT, CDR2 SNEGSKA (reference sequence). The CDR3 has 16 residues. V trimming: 3 bases; J trimming: 2 bases; junction bases outside the gene matches: 8. The CDR3 spells CSASSGLAGIPYEQYF. As DNA, the CDR3 is TGCAGTGCTAGTTCTGGACTAGCGGGAATCCCCTACGAGCAGTACTTC.

This clonotype was picked up many times. CDR3 in DNA: TGTGCCATCAGTGCAACTCCGGGACAGGGGTCTTTTGGCTACACCTTC. Encoded protein: CAISATPGQGSFGYTF. The V gene is TRBV10-3, the J gene TRBJ1-2; 10 nucleotides line up with TRBD1. With 4 bases clipped from V and 7 bases from J, the junction kept 12 bases outside the gene matches. Germline V gene sequence: CDR1 ENHRY, CDR2 SYGVKD. This CDR3 contains 16 residues.

This clonotype has ten or more counts. The rearrangement uses TRBV7-9 and TRBJ1-3; D is unclear. The CDR3 spans 13 residues. Germline V gene lookup returns CDR1 SEHNR and CDR2 FQNEAQ (reference sequence). V lost 1 base and J lost 5, with 6 bases in between. The CDR3 region is CASSLEGRNTIYF. The CDR3 DNA reads as TGTGCCAGCAGCTTAGAAGGAAGAAACACCATATATTTT.

This clonotype was detected only a few times. The gene calls are TRBV24-1 and TRBJ1-5, with a tentative D call TRBD1 (6 bases). V dropped 2 bases and J dropped 5 bases, with 9 bases sitting between them. The CDR3 totals 14 residues. CDR1 and CDR2 from the germline V gene are KGHDR and SFDVKD. The CDR3: CATSDWDKYQPQHF. The CDR3, as DNA: TGTGCCACCAGTGATTGGGACAAGTATCAGCCCCAGCATTTT.

The chain recombines TRBV28 with TRBJ2-5; unclear D gene. The CDR3 is 13 residues long. Germline CDR1 MDHEN, CDR2 SYDVKM. V was trimmed by 2 bases and J by 3 bases, leaving 7 bases between them. This CDR3 reads CASSLSIKETQYF. The CDR3 nucleotides are TGTGCCAGCAGTTTAAGTATTAAAGAGACCCAGTACTTC. The variable domain in full, completed from reference TRBV28 and TRBJ2-5, reads DVKVTQSSRYLVKRTGEKVFLECVQDMDHENMFWYRQDPGLGLRLIYFSYDVKMKEKGDIPEGYSVSREKKERFSLILESASTNQTSMYLCASSLSIKETQYFGPGTRLLVL.

This clonotype was seen many times. The V call is TRBV24-1, the J call TRBJ2-1; D gene unclear. The CDR3 length is 11 residues. V gave up 9 bases and J gave up 4 bases, with 6 bases separating them. The germline V gene encodes CDR1 KGHDR and CDR2 SFDVKD. The CDR3 loop is CATGRYNEQFF. Written as DNA, the CDR3 is TGTGCCACCGGGCGTTACAATGAGCAGTTCTTC.

This clonotype was seen at least ten times. The chain links TRBV12-3 or TRBV12-4 to TRBJ1-1, with D unclear. The CDR3 runs to 13 residues. Trimming pared 11 bases from V and 5 bases from J, leaving 18 bases between. The CDR3 loop reads CADVRWGETEAFF. For the CDR3, the DNA is TGTGCCGACGTTAGGTGGGGTGAGACTGAAGCTTTCTTT.

This clonotype was seen a few times. The V gene is TRBV10-3, the J gene TRBJ2-1; tentatively, D is TRBD2 (6 bases). The V and J ends lost 3 bases and 1 base respectively, with 7 bases between them. Germline assignment: CDR1 ENHRY and CDR2 SYGVKD. CDR3 length: 14 amino acids. For the CDR3, the DNA is TGTGCCATCAGTGAACGGGGGTCCTACAATGAGCAGTTCTTC. This codes for CAISERGSYNEQFF.

This rearrangement joins TRBV7-8 to TRBJ2-3; D possibly corresponds to TRBD2 (5 bases). V lost 5 bases to trimming and J lost 0 bases, with 12 bases between them. The CDR3 has 15 residues. Germline V CDR1 and CDR2: SGHVS, FQNEAQ. The CDR3 coding sequence is TGTGCCAGCAGCAAGCAGGACTTTAGCACAGATACGCAGTATTTT. It specifies CASSKQDFSTDTQYF.

The sample holds many counts of this clonotype. CDR3 loop: CASSSEGRGNQPQHF. CDR3 nucleotides: TGTGCCAGCAGCTCCGAAGGGAGGGGCAATCAGCCCCAGCATTTT. The rearrangement uses TRBV11-2 and TRBJ1-5; D not resolved. The CDR3 spans 15 residues. In germline, CDR1 is SGHAT, CDR2 FQNNGV. Trimming took off 4 bases at V and 2 bases at J, with 12 bases between the two ends. The variable domain in full, with the rest retrieved from reference TRBV11-2 and TRBJ1-5, is EAGVAQSPRYKIIEKRQSVAFWCNPISGHATLYWYQQILGQGPKLLIQFQNNGVVDDSQLPKDRFSAERLKGVDSTLKIQPAKLEDSAVYLCASSSEGRGNQPQHFGDGTRLSIL.

The sample holds many counts of this clonotype. This sequence joins TRBV7-7 and TRBJ2-7; D not resolved. Germline-derived CDR1 and CDR2 are SSHAT and FNYEAQ (reference sequence). CDR3 size: 14 residues. Trimming took 3 bases from V and 1 from J, leaving 10 bases between them. CDR3 nucleotide sequence: TGTGCCAGCAGCTTTTGGGCAGATTCCTACGAGCAGTACGTC. Amino acids: CASSFWADSYEQYV.

This clonotype occurred many times. The chain links TRBV10-2 to TRBJ2-2; D is undetermined. CDR3 length equals 13 residues. V was cut by 3 bases and J by 3 bases, with 5 bases left in between. Germline V gene data show CDR1 as WSHSY and CDR2 as SAAADI. CDR3 sequence reads: CASSEYHTGELFF. CDR3 sequence (DNA): TGCGCCAGCAGTGAATATCACACCGGGGAGCTGTTTTTT.

This clonotype came up a few times. V gene TRBV12-3 or TRBV12-4 combines with J gene TRBJ2-1, with 9 bases that match TRBD2. The CDR3 runs 16 residues. Trimming removed 3 bases from V and 6 bases from J; junction bases left unmatched: 9. The CDR3 spells CASSLVPGLAANEQFF. The CDR3 region has the DNA TGTGCCAGCAGTTTGGTCCCGGGACTAGCCGCCAATGAGCAGTTCTTC.

This clonotype has just a few counts. The V call is TRBV7-9, the J call TRBJ2-2; D not resolved. Trimming cost V 2 bases and J 1 base, with 5 bases left between them. CDR3 length: 14 residues. The germline gives CDR1 SEHNR, CDR2 FQNEAQ (reference sequence). CDR3: CASSLMGNTGELFF. CDR3 coding DNA: TGTGCCAGCAGCTTAATGGGGAACACCGGGGAGCTGTTTTTT.

The chain couples TRBV27 to TRBJ1-5; no firm D call. The CDR3 sequence is 16 residues long. CDR1 and CDR2 from the germline V gene are MNHEY and SMNVEV (reference sequence). The V and J ends lost 5 bases and 0 bases respectively, with 14 bases between them. DNA for the CDR3: TGTGCCAGCAGTCGAGCAGGCCGATATAGCAATCAGCCCCAGCATTTT. As protein: CASSRAGRYSNQPQHF.

The table lists this clonotype with a few counts. This chain connects TRBV6-2 or TRBV6-3 to TRBJ2-1; 8 bases agree with TRBD2. The V gene's germline CDR1 is MNHEY and CDR2 SVGEGT. The J segment lost 6 bases and the V segment lost 8 bases, leaving 12 bases of the junction unmatched. The CDR3 is made up of 15 amino acids. CDR3 nucleotides: TGTGCCAGCTCTTCGACCAGCGGGAGTATCAATGAGCAGTTCTTC. It yields the protein CASSSTSGSINEQFF.

The genes are TRBV20-1 and TRBJ2-6, with D perhaps TRBD1 or TRBD2 (6 bases each). CDR1 DFQATT and CDR2 SNEGSKA come from the germline V gene (reference sequence). V lost 5 bases to trimming and J lost 0 bases, with 8 bases between them. The CDR3 loop spans 14 amino acids. CDR3 residues: CSAGGGSGANVLTF. For the CDR3, the DNA is TGCAGTGCTGGAGGGGGCTCTGGGGCCAACGTCCTGACTTTC.

This clonotype showed up many times. This rearrangement joins TRBV15 to TRBJ1-4, with D possibly TRBD1 on 5 matching bases. Germline-derived CDR1 and CDR2 are LNHNV and YYDKDF (reference sequence). V shed 0 bases and J shed 0 bases, with 20 bases lying between them. The CDR3 spans 20 residues. The CDR3 region has the DNA TGTGCCACCAGCAGAGATACGGACCCTCGGGACGGCGCAACTAATGAAAAACTGTTTTTT. Encoded protein: CATSRDTDPRDGATNEKLFF.

This clonotype has ten or more counts. The chain couples TRBV7-8 to TRBJ2-7; D gene unclear. V was trimmed by 1 base and J by 2 bases, leaving 9 bases between them. The CDR3 contains 14 residues. The germline V gene encodes CDR1 SGHVS and CDR2 FQNEAQ. CDR3 sequence reads: CASSLGRQTYEQYF. Written as DNA, the CDR3 is TGTGCCAGCAGCTTAGGGCGGCAGACCTACGAGCAGTACTTC.

This clonotype was observed at least ten times. J is TRBJ2-1 and V is TRBV5-6; TRBD2 matches 9 bases. V lost 5 bases to trimming and J lost 4 bases; unmatched junction nucleotides: 4. The germline V gene encodes CDR1 SGHDT and CDR2 YYEEEE. This CDR3 contains 14 residues. Written as DNA, the CDR3 is TGTGCCAGCAGTATGCGGGGGGGATACAATGAGCAGTTCTTC. Amino acids: CASSMRGGYNEQFF.

This chain links TRBV5-1 with TRBJ2-6; the D gene is possibly TRBD1 (5 bases). Trimming took off 0 bases at V and 6 bases at J, with 19 bases between the two ends. The germline gives CDR1 SGHRS, CDR2 YFSETQ. The CDR3 consists of 18 residues. The CDR3, as DNA: TGCGCCAGCAGCTTGGGGCCCATGACAGCGTTCGCGGCCAACGTCCTGACTTTC. This codes for CASSLGPMTAFAANVLTF. Filled out from reference TRBV5-1 and TRBJ2-6, the complete variable domain reads KAGVTQTPRYLIKTRGQQVTLSCSPISGHRSVSWYQQTPGQGLQFLFEYFSETQRNKGNFPGRFSGRQFSNSRSEMNVSTLELGDSALYLCASSLGPMTAFAANVLTFGAGSRLTVL.

There are many counts of this clonotype. The chain uses TRBV11-2 and TRBJ2-2; no firm D call. Trimming shortened V by 4 bases and J by 3 bases, and 6 bases separated the two germline ends. The CDR3 sequence is 13 residues long. Per the germline V gene, CDR1 is SGHAT and CDR2 is FQNNGV. The CDR3, as DNA: TGTGCCAGCAGCTCCCTTTACACCGGGGAGCTGTTTTTT. Translated: CASSSLYTGELFF.